This T cell receptor beta chain originates from a study of CD8 T cell repertoires and HIV-1 epitope variants. Sequencing of TCR beta CDR3 used immunoSEQ survey depth. The assay was immunoSEQ multiplex PCR, and TCRdb's table has in-frame clones only and misses some. The sample lists 4,000 to 5,500 clones, 66% seen once, with roughly 43% in the top ten. In regard to this clone: Its antigen is not identified.

The sequenced sample consisted of cultured CD8+ T cells derived from PBMCs. The receptor was derived from a male donor with HIV.

In DNA form, the CDR3 reads TGTGCCAGCAGCTTAGGGGCTAGCGGTACCTACGAGCAGTACTTC. Amino acid sequence: CASSLGASGTYEQYF. J is TRBJ2-7 and V is TRBV7-9; 7 bases are a match to TRBD2. The CDR3 is made up of 15 amino acids. V shed 1 base, J shed 2 bases, and the junction held 5 bases outside the gene matches. CDR1 SEHNR and CDR2 FQNEAQ come from the germline V gene (reference sequence).